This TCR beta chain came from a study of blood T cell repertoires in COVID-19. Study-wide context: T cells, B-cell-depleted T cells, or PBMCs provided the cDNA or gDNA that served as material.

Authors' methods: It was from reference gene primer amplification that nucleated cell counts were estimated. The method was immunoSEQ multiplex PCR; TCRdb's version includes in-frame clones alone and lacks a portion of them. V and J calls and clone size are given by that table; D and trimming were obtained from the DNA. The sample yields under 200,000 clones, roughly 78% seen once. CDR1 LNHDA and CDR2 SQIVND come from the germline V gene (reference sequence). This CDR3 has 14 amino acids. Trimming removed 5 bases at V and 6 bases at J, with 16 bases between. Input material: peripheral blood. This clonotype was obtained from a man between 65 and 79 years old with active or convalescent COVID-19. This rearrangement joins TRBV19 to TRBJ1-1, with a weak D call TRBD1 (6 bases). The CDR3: CASSAPGQLPEAFF. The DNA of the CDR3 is TGTGCCAGTAGTGCCCCCGGACAGCTTCCTGAAGCTTTCTTT.